Listed here is a single T cell receptor beta chain. The antigen it recognizes is unknown. The sequencing machine was a NextSeq 550. The Human TCR Profiling Kit (MiLaboratory) was used to make UMI-labeled 5' RACE TRB cDNA libraries. The full amount of extracted RNA was used for cDNA synthesis, and the full amount of resulting cDNA was used for PCR amplification. The libraries were made side by side, with each library going through the same number of PCR cycles. In the original analysis: MIGEC and MiXCR extracted about 57,000 +/- 9,900 unique UMI-labeled TRB cDNA molecules per library, requiring at least two reads per UMI. An average of around 40,000 +/- 10,000 functional in-frame TRB CDR3 nucleotide clonotypes without stop codons was found per library. After downsampling to 5000 UMI-labeled TRB molecules per sample, diversity metrics, including normalized Shannon-Wiener and Chao1, were computed in VDJtools. VDJtools computed clonotype-size-weighted physicochemical properties of the central five CDR3 residues: interaction energy, strength, volume and Kidera factor 4. TCRdb reanalyzed the reads, keeping one entry per CDR3 protein sequence and omitting DNA. What appears here as the V and J calls and clone size reflects TCRdb's work, not the paper's. This sample's table lists approximately 38,000 distinct CDR3 sequences. Jointly, the top ten make up approximately 7.7% of the sample.

These data are taken from a study of CXCR3-negative and CXCR3-positive naive CD8 T cells (dated by TCRdb to about 2019). With regard to the full study: In total, around 150 million TRB reads were obtained, or roughly 1.5 +/- 0.3 million reads per library. Data from 11 donors, pooled across two independent experiments, went into the diversity and physicochemical repertoire analyses. For the TRBV-TRBJ cluster analysis, the naive subsets came from roughly 5 donors, while the memory cells came from 3 donors.

What the work shows at the level of the full study, not this receptor alone: Within the same donor, TRBV-TRBJ usage looked similar between naive CXCR3-negative and CXCR3-positive cells, but memory cells had distinct patterns. Because CXCR3 expression was partially decreased after cryopreservation, freshly isolated PBMCs were used for most assays. Because surface CD5, which is linked to self-reactivity in mice, was comparable between the naive subsets, TCR interaction strength was also inferred from TRB CDR3 physicochemical properties. Comparably high repertoire diversity was found in both naive subsets, whereas much lower repertoire diversity was found in memory CD8+ T cells.

For every CD8+ T cell subset, 300,000 cells were flow-sorted straight into RLT lysis buffer, and each subset was sorted in triplicate. Using standard density gradient centrifugation, peripheral blood mononuclear cells were isolated from buffy coats. Total RNA was extracted from sorted cells with an RNeasy Mini Kit. The CDR3 goes from the cysteine to the phenylalanine over 15 residues. The record lacks a DNA sequence. The germline V gene supplies CDR1 MNHEY and CDR2 SVGEGT. The material sequenced was memory CD8+ T cells from blood. The label giving this sample's cell subset or site can be read as: conventional CD8+ memory T cells (TMEM), sorted as controls. The sequence joins TRBV6-2 or TRBV6-3 to TRBJ2-1; TCRdb returns TRBD1, unconfirmable since there is no DNA. The sequence was collected from a human donor in good health. Some clones in this sample may be carry-over from other donors' samples. The CDR3 is CASSPDIEVYNEQFF.